The sequence of this T cell receptor beta chain was determined in a study of beta chain features in type 1 diabetes. General study findings and limits: Moderate yet significant TCRB CDR3 shortening was seen in Type 1 diabetes patients in all four CD4+ subsets.

The CDR3 consists of 19 residues. Germline assignment: CDR1 MGHRA and CDR2 YSYEKL. Trimming removed 2 bases from V and 5 bases from J; junction bases left unmatched: 12. Expressed TCRB transcripts were sequenced, since all the RNA that had been isolated was reverse transcribed. Method: immunoSEQ multiplex PCR; TCRdb's copy keeps in-frame clones and lacks some. The sample records about 660,000 clones, roughly an eighth being singletons. Regarding this clone: Its specificity is unknown.

Sequences were obtained from naive CD4+ T cells from blood. The J gene is TRBJ2-7, the V gene TRBV4-1, with 16 bases lining up with TRBD2. This TCR was recovered from a man aged 18 to 30 with type 1 diabetes. CDR3 DNA: TGCGCCAGCAGCCAACCCTCTCCCGGGACTAGCGGGAGGGCCAACGAGCAGTACTTC. As protein: CASSQPSPGTSGRANEQYF.